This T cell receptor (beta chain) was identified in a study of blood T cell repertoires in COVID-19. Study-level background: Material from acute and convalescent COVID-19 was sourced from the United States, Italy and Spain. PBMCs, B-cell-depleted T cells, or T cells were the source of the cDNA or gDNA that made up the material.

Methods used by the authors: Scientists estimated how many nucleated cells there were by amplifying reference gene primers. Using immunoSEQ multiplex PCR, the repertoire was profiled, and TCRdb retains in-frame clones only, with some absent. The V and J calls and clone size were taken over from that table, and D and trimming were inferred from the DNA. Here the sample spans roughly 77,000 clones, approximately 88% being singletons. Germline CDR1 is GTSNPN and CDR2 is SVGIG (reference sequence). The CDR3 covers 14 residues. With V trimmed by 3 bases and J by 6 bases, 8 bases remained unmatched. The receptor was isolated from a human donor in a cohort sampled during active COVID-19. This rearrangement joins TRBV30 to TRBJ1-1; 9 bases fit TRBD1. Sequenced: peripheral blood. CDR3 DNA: TGTGCCTGGAGAAGACAGGGGGAAAGCGCTGAAGCTTTCTTT. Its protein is CAWRRQGESAEAFF. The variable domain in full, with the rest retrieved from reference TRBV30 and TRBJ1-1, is SQTIHQWPATLVQPVGSPLSLECTVEGTSNPNLYWYRQAAGRGLQLLFYSVGIGQISSEVPQNLSASRPQDRQFILSSKKLLLSDSGFYLCAWRRQGESAEAFFGQGTRLTVV.